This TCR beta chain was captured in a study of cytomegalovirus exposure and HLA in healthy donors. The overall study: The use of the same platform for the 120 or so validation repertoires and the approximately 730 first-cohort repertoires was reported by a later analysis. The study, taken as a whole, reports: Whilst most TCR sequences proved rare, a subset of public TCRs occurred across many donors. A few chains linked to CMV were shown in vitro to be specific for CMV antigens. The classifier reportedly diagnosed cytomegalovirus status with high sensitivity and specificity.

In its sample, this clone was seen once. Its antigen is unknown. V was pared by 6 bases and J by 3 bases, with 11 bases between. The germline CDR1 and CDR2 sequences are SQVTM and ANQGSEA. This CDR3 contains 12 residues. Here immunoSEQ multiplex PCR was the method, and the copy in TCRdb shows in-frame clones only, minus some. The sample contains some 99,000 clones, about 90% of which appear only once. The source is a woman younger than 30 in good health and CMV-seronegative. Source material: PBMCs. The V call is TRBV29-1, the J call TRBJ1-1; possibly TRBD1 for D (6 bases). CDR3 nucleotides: TGCAGCGTGACAGGTCAACACACTGAAGCTTTCTTT. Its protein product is CSVTGQHTEAFF.